The 13 T cell receptor beta chains listed next were all sequenced from one sample in a study of a mutant IDH1 vaccine in newly diagnosed glioma. Time point specified: week 11, during vaccination. With topical imiquimod, each dose of the vaccine consisted of 300 ug of mutant IDH1 20-mer peptide. These TCRs' antigens remain unknown. Repertoires were generated with immunoSEQ multiplex PCR, while TCRdb's copy carries only in-frame clones and drops some. The table includes fewer than 75,000 clones, approximately 84% detected once. Sample: PBMCs, taken from a glioma patient whose treatment included an IDH1 peptide vaccine. The receptors here all came from a woman between 50 and 59 years old with glioma.

This chain joins TRBV9 and TRBJ2-5; D is possibly TRBD1 (8 bases). V lost 0 bases and J lost 1, with 13 bases in between. The CDR3 covers 16 residues. From germline, CDR1 is SGDLS and CDR2 YYNGEE. CDR3 nucleotide sequence: TGTGCCAGCAGCGTAGGACAGGGGAGGGTCCAAGAGACCCAGTACTTC. Protein product: CASSVGQGRVQETQYF.

This sequence joins TRBV14 and TRBJ1-6; D is unclear. Trimming left V 4 bases short and J 7 bases short, with 20 bases between. CDR1 and CDR2 (germline): SGHDN, FVKESK. The CDR3 covers 17 residues. In nucleotides, the CDR3 is TGTGCCAGCAGCCCCCGGCAGATCGCAACAAGAAATTCACCCCTCCACTTT. Amino acid sequence: CASSPRQIATRNSPLHF. Full variable domain (missing parts from reference TRBV14 and TRBJ1-6): EAGVTQFPSHSVIEKGQTVTLRCDPISGHDNLYWYRRVMGKEIKFLLHFVKESKQDESGMPNNRFLAERTGGTYSTLKVQPAELEDSGVYFCASSPRQIATRNSPLHFGNGTRLTVT.

The rearrangement links TRBV19 to TRBJ2-7; possibly TRBD1 or TRBD2 for D (6 bases each). The CDR3 spans 14 residues. CDR1 is LNHDA and CDR2 is SQIVND in the germline V gene (reference sequence). Trimming took 4 bases from V and 3 from J, leaving 13 bases between them. This chain's CDR3 is CASSSGTINYEQYF. CDR3 bases: TGTGCCAGTAGTAGCGGGACAATCAACTACGAGCAGTACTTC.

On this clone itself: A junction end diverges from the germline sequence, so it may reflect a read error. The V gene is TRBV9, the J gene TRBJ1-1; no clear D. The CDR3 totals 14 residues. Germline V lookup: CDR1 SGDLS, CDR2 YYNGEE. CDR3 residues: CASSLHRQNTGAFF. The CDR3 nucleotides are TGTGCCAGCAGCCTTCATCGCCAGAACACTGGAGCTTTCTTT.

A single count supports this clone. The V gene is TRBV9, the J gene TRBJ2-5; 7 bases are shared with TRBD2. Trimming took 3 bases from V and 5 from J; bases not matched to a gene: 10. CDR3 length equals 15 residues. Per germline, CDR1 SGDLS and CDR2 YYNGEE. Here the CDR3 reads CASSAPSGIRETQYF. DNA of the CDR3: TGTGCCAGCAGCGCGCCTAGCGGAATTAGGGAGACCCAGTACTTC.

The chain couples TRBV7-2 to TRBJ1-1; D not resolved. This CDR3 spans 14 amino acids. The germline V and J ends were trimmed by 1 base and 2 bases, with 8 bases remaining between them. The germline V gene has CDR1 SGHTA and CDR2 FQGNSA. The DNA of the CDR3 is TGTGCCAGCAGCTTAGAGGCGGGAAACACTGAAGCTTTCTTT. Translation: CASSLEAGNTEAFF.

The gene calls are TRBV29-1 and TRBJ1-1; 7 nucleotides match TRBD1. The CDR3 is made up of 17 amino acids. The ends lost 2 bases at V and 5 bases at J; junction bases unmatched: 17. Germline-derived CDR1 and CDR2 are SQVTM and ANQGSEA. The CDR3 region is CSVESPLKETGRTEAFF. In DNA form, the CDR3 reads TGCAGCGTTGAAAGCCCACTAAAAGAGACAGGGCGAACTGAAGCTTTCTTT.

This clone came up once. The chain joins TRBV18 to TRBJ2-3; a possible D gene is TRBD1 (6 bases). The CDR3 consists of 15 residues. Looked up from germline, CDR1 is KGHSH and CDR2 is LQKENI. The germline V and J ends were trimmed by 6 bases and 0 bases, with 13 bases remaining between them. CDR3 amino acids: CASSPYRDSTDTQYF. In DNA form, the CDR3 reads TGTGCCAGCTCTCCCTACAGGGATAGCACAGATACGCAGTATTTT.

This chain links TRBV6-6 with TRBJ2-2; D is tentatively TRBD1 or TRBD2 (6 bases each). CDR3 length: 14 amino acids. The germline V gene encodes CDR1 MNHNY and CDR2 SVGAGI (reference sequence). V was pared by 6 bases and J by 8 bases, with 16 bases between. The CDR3 region is CASSIHKGGGELFF. Written as DNA, the CDR3 is TGTGCCAGCAGCATACATAAGGGGGGTGGGGAGCTGTTTTTT.

The V gene is TRBV4-3, the J gene TRBJ2-5; 10 bases are shared with TRBD2. The CDR3 consists of 16 residues. The V and J ends lost 0 bases and 7 bases, in that order; junction bases with no gene match: 8. CDR1 and CDR2 from the germline V gene are LGHNA and YSLEER. The CDR3 bases are TGCGCCAGCAGCCAAGAGGCAGCGGGGGGGATCGGGACCCAGTACTTC. This codes for CASSQEAAGGIGTQYF.

J is TRBJ1-4 and V is TRBV2, with TRBD1 identical over 7 bases. Germline V gene sequence: CDR1 SNHLY, CDR2 FYNNEI. V shed 8 bases, J shed 2 bases, and the junction held 11 bases outside the gene matches. CDR3 size: 16 residues. The CDR3 coding sequence is TGTGCCAGCCGGGGGGACAGCGGTTCGACTAATGAAAAACTGTTTTTT. Translation: CASRGDSGSTNEKLFF.

The chain combines TRBV5-4 with TRBJ2-7; D could derive from TRBD1 or TRBD2 (7 bases each). Trimming took off 3 bases at V and 3 bases at J, with 16 bases between the two ends. The germline V gene encodes CDR1 SGHNT and CDR2 YYREEE (reference sequence). CDR3 length equals 15 residues. CDR3 loop: CASSSGGGQIYEQYF. The CDR3 DNA is TGTGCCAGCAGCTCGGGCGGGGGACAGATCTACGAGCAGTACTTC.

The chain employs TRBV28 and TRBJ2-3; a weak D match, TRBD1 (5 bases). The germline V gene has CDR1 MDHEN and CDR2 SYDVKM. V shed 9 bases and J shed 2 bases, with 15 bases lying between them. This CDR3 comprises 14 residues. This chain's CDR3 is CASKAGHPTDTQYF. The CDR3 DNA follows: TGTGCCAGTAAAGCAGGGCATCCCACAGATACGCAGTATTTT.